This T cell receptor (beta chain) was observed in a study of OX40 agonist ivuxolimab in advanced cancers. Profiled with immunoSEQ multiplex PCR; TCRdb holds only in-frame clones, not every one. Here the sample spans fewer than 100,000 clones, roughly 87% being singletons. This CDR3 comprises 13 residues. V was pared by 6 bases and J by 6 bases, with 6 bases of the junction left unmatched. Germline V gene lookup returns CDR1 MNHNS and CDR2 SASEGT. V is TRBV6-1 and J is TRBJ1-1; 8 nucleotides agree with TRBD1. This clonotype was sampled from an adult with an advanced solid tumor such as melanoma, head and neck, liver or kidney cancer. The material sequenced was CD4+ or CD8+ T cells sorted from blood, taken in a trial of the OX40 agonist ivuxolimab. In nucleotides, the CDR3 is TGTGCCAGCAGACCGACAGGGGCGCCTGAAGCTTTCTTT. It specifies CASRPTGAPEAFF.